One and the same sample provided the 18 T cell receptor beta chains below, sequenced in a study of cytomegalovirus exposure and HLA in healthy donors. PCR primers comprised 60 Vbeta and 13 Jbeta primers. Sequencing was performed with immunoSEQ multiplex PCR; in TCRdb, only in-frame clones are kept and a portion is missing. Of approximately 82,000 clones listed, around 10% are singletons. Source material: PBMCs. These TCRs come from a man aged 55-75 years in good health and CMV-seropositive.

Written as DNA, the CDR3 is TGTGCCAGCACCGATCGGGAGGACACTGAAGCTTTCTTT. Translating it yields CASTDREDTEAFF. V gene TRBV7-8 combines with J gene TRBJ1-1; no reliable D call. The V end lost 7 bases, the J end lost 3 bases, and 12 bases lay between the germline ends. This CDR3 is 13 amino acids long. The germline CDR1 and CDR2 sequences are SGHVS and FQNEAQ.

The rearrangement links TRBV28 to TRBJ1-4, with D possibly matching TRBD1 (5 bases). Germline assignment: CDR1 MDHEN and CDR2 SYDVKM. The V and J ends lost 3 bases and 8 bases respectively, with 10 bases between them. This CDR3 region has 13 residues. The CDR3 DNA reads TGTGCCAGCAGTTTCCTGGGGGGGGAAAAACTGTTTTTT. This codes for CASSFLGGEKLFF.

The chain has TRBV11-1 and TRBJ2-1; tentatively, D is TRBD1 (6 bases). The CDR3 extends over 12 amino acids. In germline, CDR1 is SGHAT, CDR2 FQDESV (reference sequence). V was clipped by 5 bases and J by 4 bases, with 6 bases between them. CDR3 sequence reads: CASSQGYNEQFF. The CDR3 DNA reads TGTGCCAGCAGCCAGGGGTACAATGAGCAGTTCTTC.

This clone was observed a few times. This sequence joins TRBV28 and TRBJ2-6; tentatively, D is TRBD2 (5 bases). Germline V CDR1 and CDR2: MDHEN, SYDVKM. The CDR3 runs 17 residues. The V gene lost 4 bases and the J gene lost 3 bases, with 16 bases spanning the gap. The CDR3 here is CASSSPGSGYGANVLTF. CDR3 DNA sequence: TGTGCCAGCAGTTCCCCGGGATCGGGGTATGGGGCCAACGTCCTGACTTTC.

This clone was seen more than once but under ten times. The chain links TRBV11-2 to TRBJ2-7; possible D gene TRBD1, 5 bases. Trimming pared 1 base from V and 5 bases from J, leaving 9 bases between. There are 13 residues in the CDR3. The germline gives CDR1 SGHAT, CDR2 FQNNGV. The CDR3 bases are TGTGCCAGCAGCTTAGGGGCAGGGAACGAGCAGTACTTC. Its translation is CASSLGAGNEQYF.

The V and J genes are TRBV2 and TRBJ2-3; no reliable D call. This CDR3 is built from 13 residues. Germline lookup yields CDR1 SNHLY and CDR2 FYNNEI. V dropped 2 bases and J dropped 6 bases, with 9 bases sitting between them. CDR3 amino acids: CASSEWASDTQYF. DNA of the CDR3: TGTGCCAGCAGTGAATGGGCAAGTGATACGCAGTATTTT.

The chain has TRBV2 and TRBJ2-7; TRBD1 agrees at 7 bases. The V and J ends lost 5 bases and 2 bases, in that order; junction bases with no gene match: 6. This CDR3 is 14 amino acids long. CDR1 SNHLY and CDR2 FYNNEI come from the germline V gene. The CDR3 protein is CASSKGQVPYEQYF. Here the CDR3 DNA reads TGTGCCAGCAGTAAAGGACAGGTACCCTACGAGCAGTACTTC.

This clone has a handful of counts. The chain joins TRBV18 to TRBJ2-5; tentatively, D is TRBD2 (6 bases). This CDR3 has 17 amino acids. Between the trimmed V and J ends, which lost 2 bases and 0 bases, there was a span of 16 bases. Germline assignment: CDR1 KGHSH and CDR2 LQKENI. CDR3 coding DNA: TGTGCCAGCTCACCAGGGCGAGGAGGGACGGACCAAGAGACCCAGTACTTC. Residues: CASSPGRGGTDQETQYF.

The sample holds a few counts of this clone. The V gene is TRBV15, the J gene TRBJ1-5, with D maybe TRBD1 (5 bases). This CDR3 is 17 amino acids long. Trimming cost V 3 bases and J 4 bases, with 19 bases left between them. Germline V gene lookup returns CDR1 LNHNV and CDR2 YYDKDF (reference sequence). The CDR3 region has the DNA TGTGCCACCAGCAGTTACCCCCCGCAGGGCTCAAATCAGCCCCAGCATTTT. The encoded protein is CATSSYPPQGSNQPQHF.

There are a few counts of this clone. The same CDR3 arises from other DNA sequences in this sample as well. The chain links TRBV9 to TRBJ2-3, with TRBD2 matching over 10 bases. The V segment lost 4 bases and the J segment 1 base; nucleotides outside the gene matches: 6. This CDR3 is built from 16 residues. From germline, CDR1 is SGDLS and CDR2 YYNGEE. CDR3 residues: CASSPGLAGGTDTQYF. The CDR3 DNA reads TGTGCCAGCAGCCCGGGGCTAGCGGGGGGCACAGATACGCAGTATTTT.

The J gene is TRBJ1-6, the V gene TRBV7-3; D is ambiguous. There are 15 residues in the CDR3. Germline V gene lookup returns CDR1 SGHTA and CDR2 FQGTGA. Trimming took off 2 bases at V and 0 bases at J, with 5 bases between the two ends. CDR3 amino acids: CASSLHSSYNSPLHF. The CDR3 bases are TGTGCCAGCAGCTTACATAGCTCCTATAATTCACCCCTCCACTTT. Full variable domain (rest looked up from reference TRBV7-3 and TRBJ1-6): GAGVSQTPSNKVTEKGKYVELRCDPISGHTALYWYRQSLGQGPEFLIYFQGTGAADDSGLPNDRFFAVRPEGSVSTLKIQRTERGDSAVYLCASSLHSSYNSPLHFGNGTRLTVT.

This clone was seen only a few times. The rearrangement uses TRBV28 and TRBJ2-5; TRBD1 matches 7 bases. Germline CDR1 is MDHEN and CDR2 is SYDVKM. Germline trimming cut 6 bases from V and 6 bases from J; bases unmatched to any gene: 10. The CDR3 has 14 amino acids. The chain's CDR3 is CASSSTGSVKTQYF. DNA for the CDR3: TGTGCCAGCAGCTCGACAGGGTCCGTGAAGACCCAGTACTTC.

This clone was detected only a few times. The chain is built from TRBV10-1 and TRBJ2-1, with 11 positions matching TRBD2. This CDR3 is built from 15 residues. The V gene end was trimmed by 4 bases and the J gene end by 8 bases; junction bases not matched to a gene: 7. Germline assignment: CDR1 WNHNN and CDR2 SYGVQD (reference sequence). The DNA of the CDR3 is TGCGCCAGCAGTGGGGGGACTAGCGGCCGTGATGAGCAGTTCTTC. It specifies CASSGGTSGRDEQFF.

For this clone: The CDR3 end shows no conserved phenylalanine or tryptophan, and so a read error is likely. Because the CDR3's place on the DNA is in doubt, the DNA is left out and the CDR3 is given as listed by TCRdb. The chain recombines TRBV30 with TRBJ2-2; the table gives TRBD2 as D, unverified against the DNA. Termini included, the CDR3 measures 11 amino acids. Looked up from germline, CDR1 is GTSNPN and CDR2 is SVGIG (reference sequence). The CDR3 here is CAGGRAGEMFL.

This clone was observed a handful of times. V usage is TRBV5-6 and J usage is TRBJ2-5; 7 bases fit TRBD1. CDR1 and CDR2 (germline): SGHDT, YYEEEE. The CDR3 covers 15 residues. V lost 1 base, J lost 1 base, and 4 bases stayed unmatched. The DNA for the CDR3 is TGTGCCAGCAGCTTGAGGGGGCGGTTCCAAGAGACCCAGTACTTC. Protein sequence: CASSLRGRFQETQYF.

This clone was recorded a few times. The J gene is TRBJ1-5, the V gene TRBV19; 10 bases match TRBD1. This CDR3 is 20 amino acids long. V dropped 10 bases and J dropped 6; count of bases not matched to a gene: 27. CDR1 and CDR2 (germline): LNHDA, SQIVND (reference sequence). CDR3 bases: TGTGCCACTCCCTTCCGTTTCGGGACAGGGGTACTGTACCTCATTCAGCCCCAGCATTTT. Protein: CATPFRFGTGVLYLIQPQHF.

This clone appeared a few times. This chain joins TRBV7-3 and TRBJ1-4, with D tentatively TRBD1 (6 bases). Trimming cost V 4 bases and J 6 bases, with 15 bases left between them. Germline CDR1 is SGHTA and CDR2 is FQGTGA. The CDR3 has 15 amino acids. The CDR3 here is CASSSTGGDYEKLFF. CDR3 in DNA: TGTGCCAGCAGCTCCACGGGGGGCGATTATGAAAAACTGTTTTTT.

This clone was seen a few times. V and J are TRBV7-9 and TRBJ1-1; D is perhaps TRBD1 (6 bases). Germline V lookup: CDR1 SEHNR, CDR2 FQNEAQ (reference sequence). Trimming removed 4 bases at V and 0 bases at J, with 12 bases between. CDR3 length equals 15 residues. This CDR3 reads CASSSTGHMNTEAFF. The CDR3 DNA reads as TGTGCCAGCAGCTCCACAGGGCACATGAACACTGAAGCTTTCTTT.